A selection of T cell receptor beta chains follows, all from one sample in a study of T cell changes during pregnancy in multiple sclerosis. Profiled with immunoSEQ multiplex PCR; TCRdb holds only in-frame clones, not every one. Among 50,000 to 70,000 clones listed, approximately 92% were seen once. This specimen consisted of peripheral blood, obtained in the second trimester of pregnancy. Every receptor here comes from a female donor with multiple sclerosis, enrolled in a pregnancy study. The CDR3 runs from the conserved cysteine through the conserved F or W. A D gene is named only where the DNA matches it firmly. The size field is filled for only some rows; it gives once, few, many or a size class.

clone_size | j_call | v_call | d_call | cdr3_nt | cdr3_aa
NA | TRBJ2-3 | TRBV18 | TRBD1 | TGTGCCAGCTCACCAAAGGAGACAGGGGGCGCTGGCACAGATACGCAGTATTTT | CASSPKETGGAGTDTQYF
NA | TRBJ2-7 | TRBV19 | TRBD1 | TGTGCCAGTAGTCCCGGGACAGGAGCCTACGAGCAGTACTTC | CASSPGTGAYEQYF
NA | TRBJ2-7 | TRBV29-1 | TRBD2 | TGCAGCGTTGAGAGCCCTGGACTAGCGAAAGACGAGCAGTACTTC | CSVESPGLAKDEQYF
NA | TRBJ1-3 | TRBV4-2 | TRBD1 | TGTGCCAGCAGCCAAGATTCTGGGACAGAGGAAGGGAACACCATATATTTT | CASSQDSGTEEGNTIYF
many | TRBJ1-4 | TRBV5-1 | TRBD1 | TGCGCCAGCAGCCTCTCAGGGGGAACTAATGAAAAACTGTTTTTT | CASSLSGGTNEKLFF
NA | TRBJ2-3 | TRBV11-3 | TRBD1 | TGTGCCAGCAGCAACCGACAGGGGGCAGATACGCAGTATTTT | CASSNRQGADTQYF
NA | TRBJ1-3 | TRBV6-1 | NA | TGTGCCAGCTGGCGGGAAAATGGAAACACCATATATTTT | CASWRENGNTIYF
NA | TRBJ1-1 | TRBV27 | NA | TGTGCCAGCAGTCCCCCTGACAGCATGAACACTGAAGCTTTCTTT | CASSPPDSMNTEAFF
NA | TRBJ2-3 | TRBV9 | NA | TGTGCCAGCAGCGTAGATGGCGGTACGCAGTATTTT | CASSVDGGTQYF
NA | TRBJ2-7 | TRBV19 | NA | TGTGCCAGTAGTATCCAAGCGACGGTGAGAAACGAGCAGTACTTC | CASSIQATVRNEQYF
NA | TRBJ1-5 | TRBV7-2 | NA | TGTGCCAGCAGCGTTTTTCAGGGAGGTGATCAGCCCCAGCATTTT | CASSVFQGGDQPQHF
NA | TRBJ2-3 | TRBV10-2 | TRBD1 | TGCGCCAGCAGGAACGGACAGGGGACAGATACGCAGTATTTT | CASRNGQGTDTQYF
NA | TRBJ2-5 | TRBV5-4 | TRBD2 | TGTGCCAGCAGCTTGGTCCCAGCGGGAGACGAGACCCAGTACTTC | CASSLVPAGDETQYF
once | TRBJ1-2 | TRBV7-6 | TRBD1 | TGTGCCAGCAGCTTAACGGACAGGGGAAAGGATGGCTACACCTTC | CASSLTDRGKDGYTF
NA | TRBJ2-3 | TRBV19 | NA | TGTGCCAGTAGTACGTTAGTTAGCACAGATACGCAGTATTTT | CASSTLVSTDTQYF
NA | TRBJ2-1 | TRBV5-1 | TRBD2 | TGCGCCAGCAGCTCACCGGGACTAGCGGGAGTTCATGAGCAGTTCTTC | CASSSPGLAGVHEQFF
few | TRBJ2-3 | TRBV28 | TRBD2 | TGTGCCAGCAGTCCTACCCCTTTGGCAGGGCGGGGGACGCAGTATTTT | CASSPTPLAGRGTQYF
NA | TRBJ2-7 | TRBV7-9 | NA | TGTGCCGGCAGCTCCCCTAGCGTTCCTTCCTACGAGCAGTACTTC | CAGSSPSVPSYEQYF